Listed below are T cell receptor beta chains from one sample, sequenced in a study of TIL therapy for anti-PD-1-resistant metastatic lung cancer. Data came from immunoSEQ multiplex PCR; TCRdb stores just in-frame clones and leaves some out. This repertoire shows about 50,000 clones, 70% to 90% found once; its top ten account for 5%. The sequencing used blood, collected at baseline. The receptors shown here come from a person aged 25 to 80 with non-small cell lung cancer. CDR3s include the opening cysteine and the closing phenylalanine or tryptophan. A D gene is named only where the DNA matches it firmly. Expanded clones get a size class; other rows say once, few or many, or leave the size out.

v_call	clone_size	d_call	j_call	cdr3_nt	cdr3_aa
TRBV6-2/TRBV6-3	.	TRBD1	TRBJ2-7	TGTGCCAGCAGTGGGAATCGGGACAGCCCGGACTTC	CASSGNRDSPDF
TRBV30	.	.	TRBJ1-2	TGTGCCTGGAGTGGCGGGAGGTATGGCTACACCTTC	CAWSGGRYGYTF
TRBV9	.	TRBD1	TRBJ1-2	TGTGCCAGCAGCGATGACCGGGACAGGGGGCGCAGTAGTGGCTACACCTTC	CASSDDRDRGRSSGYTF
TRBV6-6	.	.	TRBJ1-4	TGTGCCAGCAGTTCACCTGCAACTAATGAAAAACTGTTTTTT	CASSSPATNEKLFF
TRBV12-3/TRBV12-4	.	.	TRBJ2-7	TGTGCCAGCAGTTTCTCCCACGAGCAGTACTTC	CASSFSHEQYF
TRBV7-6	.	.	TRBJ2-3	TGTGCCAGCAGCCCCCTCGCGGGCCAAAACACAGATACGCAGTATTTT	CASSPLAGQNTDTQYF
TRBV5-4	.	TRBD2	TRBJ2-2	TGTGCCAGCAGCTTGGCCGGGCTAGCGGGAGAGTCGGGGGAGCTGTTTTTT	CASSLAGLAGESGELFF
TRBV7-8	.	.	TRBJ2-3	TGTGCCAGCAGCTTAGAGGGGAATACGCAGTATTTT	CASSLEGNTQYF
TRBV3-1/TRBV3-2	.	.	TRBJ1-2	TGTGCCAGCAGCCAAGAGGTGGGGGGAGGCTACACCTTC	CASSQEVGGGYTF
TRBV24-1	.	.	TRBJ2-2	TGTGCCACCAGTTTACAGGACACCGGGGAGCTGTTTTTT	CATSLQDTGELFF
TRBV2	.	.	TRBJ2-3	TGTGCCAGCAGTGACCCGGCAGATACGCAGTATTTT	CASSDPADTQYF
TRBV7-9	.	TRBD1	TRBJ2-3	TGTGCCAGCAGCTTCTGGACAGGGGGAAATACGCAGTATTTT	CASSFWTGGNTQYF
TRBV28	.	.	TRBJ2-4	TGTGCCAGCAGTTTCTGGGACTTTTCCCCACCGGGCAAAAACATTCAGTACTTC	CASSFWDFSPPGKNIQYF
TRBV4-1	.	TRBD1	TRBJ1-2	TGCGCCAGCAGCCCAGGGGACAGTACCTATGGCTACACCTTC	CASSPGDSTYGYTF
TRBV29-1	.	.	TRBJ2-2	TGCAGCGTTGAAATAGGTTCAACGAACACCGGGGAGCTGTTTTTT	CSVEIGSTNTGELFF
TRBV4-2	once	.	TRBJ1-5	TGTGCCAGCAGCCAAGAAGCCAAATTCTGGCTGCCCCAGCATTTT	CASSQEAKFWLPQHF
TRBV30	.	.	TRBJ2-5	TGTGCCTGGAAAGGGGGGTCGGAGACCCAGTACTTC	CAWKGGSETQYF
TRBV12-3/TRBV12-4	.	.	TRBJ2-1	TGTGCCAAGGGGGTAGGGGCCAACAATGAGCAGTTCTTC	CAKGVGANNEQFF
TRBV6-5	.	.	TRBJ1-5	TGTGCCACCCGACGGTCTATAGATAGCAATCAGCCCCAGCATTTT	CATRRSIDSNQPQHF
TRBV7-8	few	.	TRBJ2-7	TGTGCCAGCAGCTTAGCGGCCTATTCCTACGAGCAGTACTTC	CASSLAAYSYEQYF
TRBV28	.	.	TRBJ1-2	TGTGCCAGCAGTTTTTCGGGCGGAACCGGGACCGGGGGGGGATATGGCTACACCTTC	CASSFSGGTGTGGGYGYTF
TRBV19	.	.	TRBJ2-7	TGTGCCAGTAGTCTTGATCGAAGATCCTACGAGCAGTACTTC	CASSLDRRSYEQYF
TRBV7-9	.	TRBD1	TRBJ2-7	TGTGCCAGCAGCCTGGACAGGGGCTACGAGCAGTACTTC	CASSLDRGYEQYF
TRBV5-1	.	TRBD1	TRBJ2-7	TGCGCCAGCAGCTTGGAGACAGGGGCTATCAATCCCTACGAGCAGTACTTC	CASSLETGAINPYEQYF
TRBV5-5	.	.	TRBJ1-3	TGTGCCAGCAGCTACGTCGGACAGTCCCGCTCTGGAAACACCATATATTTT	CASSYVGQSRSGNTIYF
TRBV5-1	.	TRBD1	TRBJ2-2	TGCGCCAGCAGCTTGAGACAGGGGGGCACCGGGGAGCTGTTTTTT	CASSLRQGGTGELFF
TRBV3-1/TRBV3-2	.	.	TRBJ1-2	TGTGCCAGCAGCCAACAGGGGTACAACTATGGCTACACCTTC	CASSQQGYNYGYTF
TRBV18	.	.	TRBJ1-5	TGTGCCAGCTCACTTGGCAGTCAGCCCCAGCATTTT	CASSLGSQPQHF
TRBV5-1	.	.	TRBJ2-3	TGCGCCAGCAGCTTGGGGAGGGGGCCAGATACGCAGTATTTT	CASSLGRGPDTQYF
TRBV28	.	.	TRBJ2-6	TGTGCCAGCAGTTTAAACCAGGGCTCTGGGGCCAACGTCCTGACTTTC	CASSLNQGSGANVLTF
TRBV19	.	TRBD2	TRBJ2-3	TGTGCCAGTAGTACAGGGACTAGCGGGAGTTCGCAGTATTTT	CASSTGTSGSSQYF
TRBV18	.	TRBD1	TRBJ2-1	TGTGCCAGCTCACCACCGAGGACAGGGGGCTCCTACAATGAGCAGTTCTTC	CASSPPRTGGSYNEQFF
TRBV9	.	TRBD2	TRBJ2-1	TGTGCCAGCAGCCCGGGACTAGCGGGGGGCAATGAGCAGTTCTTC	CASSPGLAGGNEQFF
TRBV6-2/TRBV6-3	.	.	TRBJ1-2	TGTGCCAGCAGTTACTCGAGTATGATGGGTCTCAATGGCTACACCTTC	CASSYSSMMGLNGYTF
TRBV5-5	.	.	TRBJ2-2	TGTGCCAGCAGCTCCCCTGCGGCCATAACCGGGGAGCTGTTTTTT	CASSSPAAITGELFF
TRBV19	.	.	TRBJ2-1	TGTGCCAGTAGTATCAGGGCTAGCTGGGAGCAGTTCTTC	CASSIRASWEQFF
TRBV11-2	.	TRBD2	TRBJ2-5	TGTGCCAGCAGCTCCTCTAGCGGGGGGGCGGAGACCCAGTACTTC	CASSSSSGGAETQYF
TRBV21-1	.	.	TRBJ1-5	TGTGCCAGCAGCAAAGTCGGCCCCCTGAGGCAGCCCCAGCATTTT	CASSKVGPLRQPQHF
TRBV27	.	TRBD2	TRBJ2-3	TGTGCCAGCAGTTTCCGGCTAGCGGGGATCATGGATACGCAGTATTTT	CASSFRLAGIMDTQYF
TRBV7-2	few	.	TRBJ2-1	TGTGCCAGCAGCCCACAGGGAAATGAGCAGTTCTTC	CASSPQGNEQFF
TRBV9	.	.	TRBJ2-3	TGTGCCAGCAGCCAAATCCGGGGGGCGGGGGTCCCCACAGATACGCAGTATTTT	CASSQIRGAGVPTDTQYF
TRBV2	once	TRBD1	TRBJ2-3	TGTGCCAGCAGTGTGGACAGGGGGACAGATACGCAGTATTTT	CASSVDRGTDTQYF
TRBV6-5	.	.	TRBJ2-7	TGTGCCAGCAGTTACAGGAGCTCCTACGAGCAGTACTTC	CASSYRSSYEQYF
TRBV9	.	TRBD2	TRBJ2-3	TGTGCCAGCAGCCCGGGACTAGCAACAGGCGCTGATACGCAGTATTTT	CASSPGLATGADTQYF
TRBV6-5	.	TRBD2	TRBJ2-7	TGTGCCAGCTCCCCGCGGGGGAGCCTACCTTACGAGCAGTACTTC	CASSPRGSLPYEQYF
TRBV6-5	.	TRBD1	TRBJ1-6	TGTGCCAGCATATATAACAGGGGGTTTAATTCACCCCTCCACTTT	CASIYNRGFNSPLHF
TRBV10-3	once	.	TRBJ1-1	TGTGCCATCAGTGAGTGGGGGGACACTGAAGCTTTCTTT	CAISEWGDTEAFF
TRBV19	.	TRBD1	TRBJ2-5	TGTGCCAGTAGTATCGGGACAGGTCAGGGGACCCAGTACTTC	CASSIGTGQGTQYF
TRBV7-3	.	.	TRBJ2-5	TGTGCCAGCAGCTCAACCCTGCCCGGGGAGACCCAGTACTTC	CASSSTLPGETQYF
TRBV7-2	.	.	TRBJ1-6	TGTGCCAGCAGCTTATTCCCGACAGGACCCAATTCACCCCTCCACTTT	CASSLFPTGPNSPLHF
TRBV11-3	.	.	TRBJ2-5	TGTGCCAGCAGCTTAGGATTGCAAGAGACCCAGTACTTC	CASSLGLQETQYF
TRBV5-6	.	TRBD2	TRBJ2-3	TGTGCCAGCAGCGGTAGCGGGGGGGCCTCAGATACGCAGTATTTT	CASSGSGGASDTQYF